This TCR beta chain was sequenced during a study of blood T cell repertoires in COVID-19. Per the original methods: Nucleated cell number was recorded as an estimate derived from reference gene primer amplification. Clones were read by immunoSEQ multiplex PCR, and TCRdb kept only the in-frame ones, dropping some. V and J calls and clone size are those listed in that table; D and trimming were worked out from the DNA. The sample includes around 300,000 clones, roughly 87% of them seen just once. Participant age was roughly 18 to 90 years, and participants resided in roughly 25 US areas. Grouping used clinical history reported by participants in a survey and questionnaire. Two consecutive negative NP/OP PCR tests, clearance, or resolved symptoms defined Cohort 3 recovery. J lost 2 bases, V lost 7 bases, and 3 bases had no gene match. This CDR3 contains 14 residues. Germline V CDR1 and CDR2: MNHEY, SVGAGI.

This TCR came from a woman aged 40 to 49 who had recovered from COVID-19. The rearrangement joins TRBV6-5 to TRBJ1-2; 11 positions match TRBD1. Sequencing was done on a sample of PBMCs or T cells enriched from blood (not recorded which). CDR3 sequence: CASTRTGGNYGYTF. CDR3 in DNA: TGTGCCAGCACTAGGACAGGGGGCAACTATGGCTACACCTTC.